Listed here is a single T cell receptor (beta chain). The entry originates in a study of blood T cell repertoires in COVID-19. On the study more broadly: The samples span acute and convalescent COVID-19 from the United States, Italy and Spain.

The CDR3 runs 15 residues. Trimming at V came to 3 bases and at J to 7 bases, leaving 9 bases not matched to a gene. The germline V gene has CDR1 SGDLS and CDR2 YYNGEE. Authors' processing steps: By means of reference gene primer amplification, nucleated cell counts were estimated. The method was immunoSEQ multiplex PCR; TCRdb's version includes in-frame clones alone and lacks a portion of them. V, J and clone size are those of that table, while D and trimming were read from the DNA. The sample includes about 59,000 clones, around 86% of them seen just once. The specimen sequenced was peripheral blood. The TCR comes from a woman of 80 years or more with acute or convalescent COVID-19. The chain recombines TRBV9 with TRBJ2-1; 8 nucleotides line up with TRBD1. CDR3 bases: TGTGCCAGCAGCGCCCAGGACAGGGTCGGAAATGAGCAGTTCTTC. This sequence encodes CASSAQDRVGNEQFF.